The rows below give T cell receptor beta chains drawn from one sample of a study of T cells in Graves' hyperthyroidism and ophthalmopathy. MiXCR, applied by TCRdb to the multiplex PCR reads, yields one record per CDR3 protein. This sample has nearly 750,000 distinct CDR3 sequences, with about 35% found just once. The sequenced sample consisted of blood. These TCRs come from a woman aged 40 to 49 with Graves' hyperthyroidism. The CDR3 runs from the conserved cysteine through the conserved F or W. Fields, in order: V gene, clone size, D gene, J gene, CDR3 protein, CDR3 DNA. D genes are given only for firm matches. Size values are once, few and many counts, or a class for expanded clones, and some rows have none.

TRBV6-6	few	-	TRBJ1-5	CASSSNRRANQPQHF	TGTGCCAGCAGCTCCAATCGACGGGCCAATCAGCCCCAGCATTTT
TRBV7-3	few	-	TRBJ1-6	CASSQLLGANSPLHF	TGCGCCAGCAGCCAACTACTCGGGGCGAATTCACCCCTCCACTTT
TRBV11-2	-	TRBD1	TRBJ1-1	CASSRQGAAFF	TGTGCCAGCAGCCGACAGGGGGCCGCTTTCTTT
TRBV29-1	-	-	TRBJ1-1	CSVEGKRSEAFF	TGCAGCGTTGAAGGGAAAAGGTCTGAAGCCTTCTTT
TRBV7-8	many	-	TRBJ1-1	CASSLAGHKETFF	TGTGCCAGCAGCTTAGCAGGGCACAAGGAGACTTTCTTT
TRBV7-9	-	-	TRBJ2-7	CASSWQTGTYEQYF	TGTGCCAGCAGCTGGCAGACAGGAACCTACGAGCAGTACTTC
TRBV7-8	-	-	TRBJ1-4	CASSFGNNEKLFF	TGTGCCAGCAGCTTTGGAAATAATGAAAAACTGTTTTTT
TRBV7-9	many	-	TRBJ2-7	CASSLAATYEQYF	TGTGCCAGCAGCCTTGCGGCTACCTACGAGCAGTACTTC
TRBV19	-	-	TRBJ2-6	CASSEWGTGNSGANVLTF	TGTGCCAGCAGTGAGTGGGGGACGGGGAACTCTGGGGCCAACGTCCTGACTTTC
TRBV15	many	-	TRBJ2-7	CATSRDTQSPYEQYF	TGTGCCACCAGCAGAGATACCCAATCACCCTACGAGCAGTACTTC
TRBV19	many	-	TRBJ1-1	CASGQTENTEAFF	TGTGCCAGCGGACAAACAGAGAACACTGAAGCTTTCTTT
TRBV10-3	-	-	TRBJ2-5	CAISEGAGETQYF	TGTGCCATCAGTGAGGGGGCAGGAGAGACCCAGTACTTC
TRBV5-4	many	-	TRBJ2-7	CASSRWGGDEQYF	TGTGCCAGCAGCCGCTGGGGTGGGGACGAGCAGTACTTC
TRBV5-5	-	TRBD2	TRBJ2-7	CASSQGTSGGEQYF	TGTGCCAGCAGCCAAGGGACTAGCGGGGGCGAGCAGTACTTC
TRBV29-1	many	TRBD1	TRBJ2-5	CSVSTGEETQYF	TGCAGCGTCTCGACAGGGGAGGAGACCCAGTACTTC
TRBV5-5	few	-	TRBJ1-3	CASSPMEGNTIYF	TGTGCCAGCAGCCCCATGGAGGGAAACACCATATATTTT
TRBV3-1	few	TRBD2	TRBJ2-5	CASSQGLAGLIQETQYF	TGTGCCAGCAGCCAAGGACTAGCGGGCCTGATCCAAGAGACCCAGTACTTC
TRBV2	-	-	TRBJ1-2	CASVAGTSYGYTF	TGTGCCAGCGTTGCCGGGACAAGCTATGGCTACACCTTC